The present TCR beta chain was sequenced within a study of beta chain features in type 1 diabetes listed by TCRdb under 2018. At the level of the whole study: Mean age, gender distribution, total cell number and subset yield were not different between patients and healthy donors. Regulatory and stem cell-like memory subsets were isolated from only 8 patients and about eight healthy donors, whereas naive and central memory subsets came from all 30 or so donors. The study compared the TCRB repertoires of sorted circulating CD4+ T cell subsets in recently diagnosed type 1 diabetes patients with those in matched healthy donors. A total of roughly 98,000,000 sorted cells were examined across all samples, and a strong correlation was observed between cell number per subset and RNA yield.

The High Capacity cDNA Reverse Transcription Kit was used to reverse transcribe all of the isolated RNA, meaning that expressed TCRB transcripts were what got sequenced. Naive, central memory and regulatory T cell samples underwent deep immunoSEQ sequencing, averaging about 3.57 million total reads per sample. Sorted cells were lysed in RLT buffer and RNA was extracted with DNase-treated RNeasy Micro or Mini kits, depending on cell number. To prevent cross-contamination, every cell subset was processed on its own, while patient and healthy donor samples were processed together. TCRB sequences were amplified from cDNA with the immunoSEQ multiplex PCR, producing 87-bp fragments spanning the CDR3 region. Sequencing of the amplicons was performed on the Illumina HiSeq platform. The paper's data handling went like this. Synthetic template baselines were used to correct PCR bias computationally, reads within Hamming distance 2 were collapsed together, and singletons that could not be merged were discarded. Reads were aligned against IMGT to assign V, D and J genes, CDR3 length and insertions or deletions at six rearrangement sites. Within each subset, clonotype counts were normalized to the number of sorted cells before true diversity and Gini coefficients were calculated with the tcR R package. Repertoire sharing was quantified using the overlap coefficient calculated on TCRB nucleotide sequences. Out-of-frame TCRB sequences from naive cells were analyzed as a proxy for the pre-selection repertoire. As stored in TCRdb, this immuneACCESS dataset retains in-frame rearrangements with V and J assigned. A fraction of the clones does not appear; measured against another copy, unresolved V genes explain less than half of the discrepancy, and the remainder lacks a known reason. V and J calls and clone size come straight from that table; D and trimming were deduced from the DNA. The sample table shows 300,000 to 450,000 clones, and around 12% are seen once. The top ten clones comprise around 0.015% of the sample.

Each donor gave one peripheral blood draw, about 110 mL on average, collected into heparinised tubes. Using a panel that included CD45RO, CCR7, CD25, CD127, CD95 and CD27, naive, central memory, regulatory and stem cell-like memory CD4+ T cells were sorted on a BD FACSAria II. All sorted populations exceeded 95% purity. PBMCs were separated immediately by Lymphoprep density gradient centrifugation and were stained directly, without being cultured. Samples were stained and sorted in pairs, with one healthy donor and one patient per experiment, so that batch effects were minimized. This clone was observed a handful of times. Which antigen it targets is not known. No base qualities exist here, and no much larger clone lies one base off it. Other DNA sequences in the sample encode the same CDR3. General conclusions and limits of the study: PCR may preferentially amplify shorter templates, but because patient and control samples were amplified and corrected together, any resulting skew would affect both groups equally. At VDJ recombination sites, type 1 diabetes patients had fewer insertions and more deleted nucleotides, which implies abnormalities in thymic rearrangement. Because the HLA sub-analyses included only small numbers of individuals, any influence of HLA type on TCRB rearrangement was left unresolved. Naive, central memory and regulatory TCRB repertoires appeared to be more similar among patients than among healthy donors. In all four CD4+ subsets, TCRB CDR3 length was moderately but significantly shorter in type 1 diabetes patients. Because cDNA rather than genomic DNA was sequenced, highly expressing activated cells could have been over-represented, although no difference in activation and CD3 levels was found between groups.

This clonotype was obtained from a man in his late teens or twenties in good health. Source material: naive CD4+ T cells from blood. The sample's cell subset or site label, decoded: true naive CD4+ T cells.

The encoded CDR3 is CASSLAGNYGYTF. Read as DNA, the sequence is TGCGCCAGCAGCTTGGCAGGAAACTATGGCTACACCTTC. The chain is made from TRBV5-1 and TRBJ1-2, with no reliable assignment of the D segment. From the cysteine up to the phenylalanine, the CDR3 has a length of 13 residues. Only CDR3 DNA is held: 39 bases, read in frame from base 1. The germline V gene specifies SGHRS as CDR1 and YFSETQ as CDR2. V gives up 0 bases and J gives up 2 bases, and the segment between their germline ends measures 5 bases.